This T cell receptor beta chain was recovered during a study of cytomegalovirus exposure and HLA in healthy donors. Overall study: Earlier sequencing of 200 million or so T cells yielded 95 million to 120 million unique TCR beta sequences.

Primers included in the PCR were 60 Vbeta and 13 Jbeta primers. Assay: immunoSEQ multiplex PCR; the TCRdb copy retains only in-frame clones and omits some. This sample has around 170,000 clones; around 68% occur once, and the top ten carry over 1.2%. Germline V gives CDR1 SGHRS, CDR2 YFSETQ. The CDR3 extends over 16 amino acids. Trimming stripped 0 bases from V and 6 bases from J, with 15 bases between. The chain has TRBV5-1 and TRBJ1-4, with D possibly matching TRBD1 (5 bases). The receptor was isolated from a girl between 5 and 17 years old in good health and CMV-seronegative. The sample comprised PBMCs. For the CDR3, the DNA is TGCGCCAGCAGCTTGGGACAGCAAGAGTCCGATGAAAAACTGTTTTTT. Its protein is CASSLGQQESDEKLFF.